This is a list of T cell receptor beta chains from one sample in a study of cytomegalovirus exposure and HLA in healthy donors. Some clones are missing from TCRdb's copy, which holds only in-frame ones; the method was immunoSEQ multiplex PCR. The sample lists over 90,000 clones, 81% occurring once. Sequenced sample: PBMCs. Every receptor here comes from a man aged 40-55 years in good health and CMV-seropositive. Both conserved end residues are part of each CDR3. The D gene is left open where the match is weak. Clone size, where shown, is once, few, many, or a class for clones that have expanded.

clone size: -; D gene: -; J gene: TRBJ2-7; V gene: TRBV11-2; CDR3 DNA: TGTGCCAGCAGCTTACACTACAGGGTCGGGACCTACGAGCAGTACTTC; CDR3 protein: CASSLHYRVGTYEQYF
clone size: -; D gene: -; J gene: TRBJ1-2; V gene: TRBV7-9; CDR3 DNA: TGTGCCAGCAGCCTAGACAGAGTTCACCCTTCTAACTATGGCTACACCTTC; CDR3 protein: CASSLDRVHPSNYGYTF
clone size: -; D gene: TRBD1; J gene: TRBJ1-4; V gene: TRBV14; CDR3 DNA: TGTGCCAGCAGCCGGTGGGACAGGGGAAGAGAAAAACTGTTTTTT; CDR3 protein: CASSRWDRGREKLFF
clone size: few; D gene: TRBD1; J gene: TRBJ2-7; V gene: TRBV28; CDR3 DNA: TGTGCCAGCAGTTTCCCCTCATCCGGGACAGCCAGCTACGAGCAGTACTTC; CDR3 protein: CASSFPSSGTASYEQYF
clone size: -; D gene: -; J gene: TRBJ1-1; V gene: TRBV27; CDR3 DNA: TGTGCCAGCAGTTTGGTCCCTAGAGGGAACACTGAAGCTTTCTTT; CDR3 protein: CASSLVPRGNTEAFF
clone size: -; D gene: TRBD1; J gene: TRBJ2-3; V gene: TRBV2; CDR3 DNA: TGTGCCAGCAGTGGCCCAGGTCGTCCTAATCCTAGGTCGACAGGGGATGAGACAGATACGCAGTATTTT; CDR3 protein: CASSGPGRPNPRSTGDETDTQYF
clone size: -; D gene: -; J gene: TRBJ2-7; V gene: TRBV29-1; CDR3 DNA: TGCAGCGTTGTGGCAGGGCCTACCTACGAGCAGTACTTC; CDR3 protein: CSVVAGPTYEQYF
clone size: once; D gene: -; J gene: TRBJ1-4; V gene: TRBV5-8; CDR3 DNA: TGTGCCAGCAGCCCGTTGGGCGAAGTTGGTGAAAAACTGTTTTTT; CDR3 protein: CASSPLGEVGEKLFF
clone size: -; D gene: -; J gene: TRBJ1-1; V gene: TRBV5-4; CDR3 DNA: TGTGCCAGCAGCAGACAGGATACTGAAGCTTTCTTT; CDR3 protein: CASSRQDTEAFF
clone size: -; D gene: TRBD2; J gene: TRBJ2-1; V gene: TRBV27; CDR3 DNA: TGTGCCAGCAGCTTCCCCACTAGCGGGGGGGGTAGTGAGCAGTTCTTC; CDR3 protein: CASSFPTSGGGSEQFF
clone size: once; D gene: -; J gene: TRBJ2-7; V gene: TRBV5-6; CDR3 DNA: TGTGCCAGCAGCTACGGGGGGCAATCCTACGAGCAGTACTTC; CDR3 protein: CASSYGGQSYEQYF
clone size: once; D gene: -; J gene: TRBJ2-7; V gene: TRBV16; CDR3 DNA: TGTGCCAGCAGCCAATTCCAGGGCTCACGGTACGAGCAGTACTTC; CDR3 protein: CASSQFQGSRYEQYF
clone size: once; D gene: TRBD1; J gene: TRBJ1-4; V gene: TRBV18; CDR3 DNA: TGTGCCAGCTCACCAATGGGACAGACAACTAATGAAAAACTGTTTTTT; CDR3 protein: CASSPMGQTTNEKLFF
clone size: -; D gene: TRBD2; J gene: TRBJ2-5; V gene: TRBV7-9; CDR3 DNA: TGTGCCAGCAGCTTGGTTACTAGCGGCCGATACCAAGAGACCCAGTACTTC; CDR3 protein: CASSLVTSGRYQETQYF
clone size: -; D gene: TRBD2; J gene: TRBJ2-3; V gene: TRBV6-1; CDR3 DNA: TGCGCCAGCAGCAGACTAGCGGGAGATGCAGATACGCAGTATTTT; CDR3 protein: CASSRLAGDADTQYF
clone size: -; D gene: TRBD2; J gene: TRBJ2-7; V gene: TRBV7-9; CDR3 DNA: TGTTCCAGCAGTCCTAGCGGGACTCTATACGAGCAGTACTTC; CDR3 protein: CSSSPSGTLYEQYF
clone size: -; D gene: -; J gene: TRBJ2-2; V gene: TRBV4-1; CDR3 DNA: TGCGCCAGCAGCCAAGATTCGAGTTCCGGGGAGCTGTTTTTT; CDR3 protein: CASSQDSSSGELFF
clone size: -; D gene: TRBD2; J gene: TRBJ2-3; V gene: TRBV18; CDR3 DNA: TGTGCCAGCTCACCATCCAGGGGTCGTGCGGGCGGGCCGCTAGCGGGAGACACAGATACGCAGTATTTT; CDR3 protein: CASSPSRGRAGGPLAGDTDTQYF